The clone carrying this T cell receptor (beta chain) was counted only a few times. The antigen is unknown. The data belong to a study of identical twins. Study-wide results and limits: Clonotypes of the beta chain that were abundant in cord blood carried fewer insertions (memory repertoires showed none).

TCRdb re-analysed the 5' RACE reads in MiXCR, keeping a single row per CDR3 protein. The table includes approximately 300,000 distinct CDR3 sequences, roughly 8.6% detected once. V was pared by 5 bases and J by 1 base, with 14 bases between. The CDR3 extends over 15 amino acids. CDR1 is SEHNR and CDR2 is FQNEAQ in the germline V gene (reference sequence). The data were also submitted as part of a second study, on yellow fever vaccine responses in identical twins. That investigation notes: Twins reportedly had a vaccine T cell response that seemed partly convergent, partly personalized.

The gene calls are TRBV7-9 and TRBJ2-5; a possible D gene is TRBD2 (5 bases). The receptor was isolated from a young woman in good health. Sequences were obtained from CD8+ T cells sorted from blood. The CDR3 region has the DNA TGTGCCAGCAGCGCTCATAGCGACCCCCAAGAGACCCAGTACTTC. Translated: CASSAHSDPQETQYF.